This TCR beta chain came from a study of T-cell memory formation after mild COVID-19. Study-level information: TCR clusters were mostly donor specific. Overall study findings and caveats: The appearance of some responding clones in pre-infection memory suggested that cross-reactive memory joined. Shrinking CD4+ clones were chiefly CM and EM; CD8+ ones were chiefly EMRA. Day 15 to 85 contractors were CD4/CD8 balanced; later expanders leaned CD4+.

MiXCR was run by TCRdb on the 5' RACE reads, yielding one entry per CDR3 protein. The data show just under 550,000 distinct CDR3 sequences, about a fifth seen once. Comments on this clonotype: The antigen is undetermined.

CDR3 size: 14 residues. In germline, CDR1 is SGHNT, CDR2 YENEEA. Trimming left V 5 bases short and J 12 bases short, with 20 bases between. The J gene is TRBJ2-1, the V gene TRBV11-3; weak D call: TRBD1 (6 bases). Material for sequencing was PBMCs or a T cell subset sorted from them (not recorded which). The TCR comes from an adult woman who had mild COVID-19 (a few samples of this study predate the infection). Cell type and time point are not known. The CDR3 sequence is CASSGGQKDWGQFF. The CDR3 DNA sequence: TGTGCCAGCAGCGGGGGACAAAAAGACTGGGGGCAGTTCTTC.